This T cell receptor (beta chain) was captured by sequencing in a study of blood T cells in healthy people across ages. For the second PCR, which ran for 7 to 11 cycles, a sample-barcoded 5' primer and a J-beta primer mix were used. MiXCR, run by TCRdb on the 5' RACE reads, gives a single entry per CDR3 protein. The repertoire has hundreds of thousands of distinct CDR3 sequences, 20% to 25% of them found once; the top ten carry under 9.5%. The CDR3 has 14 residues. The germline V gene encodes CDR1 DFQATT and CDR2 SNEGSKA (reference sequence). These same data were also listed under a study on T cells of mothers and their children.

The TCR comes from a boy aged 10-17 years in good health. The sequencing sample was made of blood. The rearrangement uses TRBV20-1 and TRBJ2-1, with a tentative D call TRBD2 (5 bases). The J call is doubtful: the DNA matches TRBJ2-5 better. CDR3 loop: CSAIAFQRRETQYF. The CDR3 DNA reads TGCAGTGCCATAGCGTTCCAAAGGCGGGAGACCCAGTACTTC.